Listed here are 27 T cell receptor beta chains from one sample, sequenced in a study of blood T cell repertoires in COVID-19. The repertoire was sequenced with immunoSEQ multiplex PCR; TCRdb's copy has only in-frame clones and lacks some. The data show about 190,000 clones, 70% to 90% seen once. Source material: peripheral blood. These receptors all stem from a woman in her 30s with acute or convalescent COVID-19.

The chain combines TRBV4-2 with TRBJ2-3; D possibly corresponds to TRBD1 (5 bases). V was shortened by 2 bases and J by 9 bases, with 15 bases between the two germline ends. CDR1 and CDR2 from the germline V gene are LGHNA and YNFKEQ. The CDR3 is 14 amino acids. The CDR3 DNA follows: TGTGCCAGCAGCCAAAGGGGCTCCGTTGGGACGCAGTATTTT. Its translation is CASSQRGSVGTQYF.

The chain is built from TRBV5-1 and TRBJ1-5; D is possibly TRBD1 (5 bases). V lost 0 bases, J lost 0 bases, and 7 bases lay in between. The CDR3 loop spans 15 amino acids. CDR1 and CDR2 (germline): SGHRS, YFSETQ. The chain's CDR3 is CASSLGGTSNQPQHF. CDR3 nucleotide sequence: TGCGCCAGCAGCTTGGGCGGGACTAGCAATCAGCCCCAGCATTTT. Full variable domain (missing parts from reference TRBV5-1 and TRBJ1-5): KAGVTQTPRYLIKTRGQQVTLSCSPISGHRSVSWYQQTPGQGLQFLFEYFSETQRNKGNFPGRFSGRQFSNSRSEMNVSTLELGDSALYLCASSLGGTSNQPQHFGDGTRLSIL.

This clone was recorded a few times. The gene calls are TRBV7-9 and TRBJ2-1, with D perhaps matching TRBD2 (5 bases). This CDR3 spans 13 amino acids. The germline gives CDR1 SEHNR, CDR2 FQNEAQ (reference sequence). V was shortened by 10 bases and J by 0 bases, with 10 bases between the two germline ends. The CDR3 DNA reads TGTGCCAATAGCGCAGGCTCCTACAATGAGCAGTTCTTC. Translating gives CANSAGSYNEQFF.

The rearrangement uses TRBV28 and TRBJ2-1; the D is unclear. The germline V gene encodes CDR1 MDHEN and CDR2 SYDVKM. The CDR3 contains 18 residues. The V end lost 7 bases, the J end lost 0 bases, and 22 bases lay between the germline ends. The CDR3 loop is CASTPPLPLESSYNEQFF. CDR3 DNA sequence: TGTGCCAGCACCCCTCCCCTTCCACTCGAAAGCTCCTACAATGAGCAGTTCTTC.

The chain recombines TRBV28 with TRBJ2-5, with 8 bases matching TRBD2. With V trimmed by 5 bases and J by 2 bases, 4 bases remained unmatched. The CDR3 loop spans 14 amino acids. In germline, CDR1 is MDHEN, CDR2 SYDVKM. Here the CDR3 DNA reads TGTGCCAGCAGTGGCGGGAGGATGCAAGAGACCCAGTACTTC. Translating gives CASSGGRMQETQYF. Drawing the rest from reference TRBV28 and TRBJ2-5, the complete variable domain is DVKVTQSSRYLVKRTGEKVFLECVQDMDHENMFWYRQDPGLGLRLIYFSYDVKMKEKGDIPEGYSVSREKKERFSLILESASTNQTSMYLCASSGGRMQETQYFGPGTRLLVL.

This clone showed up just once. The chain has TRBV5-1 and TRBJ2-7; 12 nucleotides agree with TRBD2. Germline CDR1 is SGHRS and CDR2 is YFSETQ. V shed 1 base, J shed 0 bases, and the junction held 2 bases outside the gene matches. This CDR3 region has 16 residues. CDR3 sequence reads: CASSLLAGGFSYEQYF. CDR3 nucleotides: TGCGCCAGCAGCTTGCTAGCGGGAGGGTTCTCCTACGAGCAGTACTTC.

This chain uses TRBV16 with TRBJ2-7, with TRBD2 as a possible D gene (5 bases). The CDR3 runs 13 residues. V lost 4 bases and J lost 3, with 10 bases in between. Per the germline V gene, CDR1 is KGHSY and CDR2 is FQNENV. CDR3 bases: TGTGCCAGCAGCCCCCGGGGATACTACGAGCAGTACTTC. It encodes CASSPRGYYEQYF.

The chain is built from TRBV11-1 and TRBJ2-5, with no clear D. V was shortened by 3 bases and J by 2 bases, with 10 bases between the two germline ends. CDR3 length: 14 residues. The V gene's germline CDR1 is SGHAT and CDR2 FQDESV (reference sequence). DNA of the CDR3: TGTGCCAGCAGCTTTCAGATGACTCAAGAGACCCAGTACTTC. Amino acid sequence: CASSFQMTQETQYF.

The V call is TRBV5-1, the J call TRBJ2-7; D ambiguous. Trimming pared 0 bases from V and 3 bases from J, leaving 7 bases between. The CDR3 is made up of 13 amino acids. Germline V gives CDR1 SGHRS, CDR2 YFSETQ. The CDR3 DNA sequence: TGCGCCAGCAGCTTGGGACCAGGCTACGAGCAGTACTTC. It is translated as CASSLGPGYEQYF.

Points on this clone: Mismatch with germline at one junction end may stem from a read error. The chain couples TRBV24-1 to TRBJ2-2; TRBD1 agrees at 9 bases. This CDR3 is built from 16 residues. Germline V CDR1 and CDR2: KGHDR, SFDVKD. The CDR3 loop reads CATITPRTGEHRGAVF. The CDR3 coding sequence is TGTGCCACCATCACCCCCCGGACAGGGGAACACCGGGGAGCTGTTTTT.

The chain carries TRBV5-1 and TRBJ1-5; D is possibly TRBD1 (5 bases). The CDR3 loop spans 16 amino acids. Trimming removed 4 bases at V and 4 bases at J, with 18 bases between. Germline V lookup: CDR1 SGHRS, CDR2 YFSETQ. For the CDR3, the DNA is TGCGCCAGCAGCGAGAAAACAGGACCCATAAATCAGCCCCAGCATTTT. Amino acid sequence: CASSEKTGPINQPQHF.

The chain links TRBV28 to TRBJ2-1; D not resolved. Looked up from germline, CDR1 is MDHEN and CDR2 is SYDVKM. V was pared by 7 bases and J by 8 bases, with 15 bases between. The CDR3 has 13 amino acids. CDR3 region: CASISPHRYEQFF. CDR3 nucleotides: TGTGCCAGCATCTCTCCCCATAGATATGAGCAGTTCTTC.

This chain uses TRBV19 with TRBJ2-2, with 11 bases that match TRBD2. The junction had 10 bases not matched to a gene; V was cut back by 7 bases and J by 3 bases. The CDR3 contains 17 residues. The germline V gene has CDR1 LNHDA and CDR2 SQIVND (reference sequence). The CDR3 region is CASTPGLAAGDTGELFF. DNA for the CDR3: TGTGCCAGTACCCCGGGACTAGCGGCCGGGGACACCGGGGAGCTGTTTTTT.

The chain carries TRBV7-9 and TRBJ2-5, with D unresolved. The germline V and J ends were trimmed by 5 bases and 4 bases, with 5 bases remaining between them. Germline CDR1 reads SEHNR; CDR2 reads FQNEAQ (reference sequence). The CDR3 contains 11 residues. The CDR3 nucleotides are TGTGCCAGCAGCCCAGTAGAGACCCAGTACTTC. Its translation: CASSPVETQYF.

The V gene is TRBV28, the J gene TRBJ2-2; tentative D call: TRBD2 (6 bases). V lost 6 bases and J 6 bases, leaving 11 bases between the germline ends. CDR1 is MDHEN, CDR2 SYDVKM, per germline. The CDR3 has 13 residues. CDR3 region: CASSRDFAGELFF. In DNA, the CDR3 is TGTGCCAGCAGCCGGGACTTTGCCGGGGAGCTGTTTTTT.

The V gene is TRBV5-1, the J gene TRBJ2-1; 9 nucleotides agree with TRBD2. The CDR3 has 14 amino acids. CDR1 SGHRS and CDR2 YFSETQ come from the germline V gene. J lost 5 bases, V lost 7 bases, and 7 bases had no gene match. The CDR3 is CASRDSGSNNEQFF. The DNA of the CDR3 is TGCGCCAGCCGGGATAGCGGGAGTAACAATGAGCAGTTCTTC.

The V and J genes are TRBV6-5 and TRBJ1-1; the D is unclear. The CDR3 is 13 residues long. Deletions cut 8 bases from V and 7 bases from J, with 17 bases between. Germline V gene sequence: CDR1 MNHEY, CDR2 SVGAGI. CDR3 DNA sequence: TGTGCCAGCGACCGGGGTTTGGCCGGTGAAGCTTTCTTT. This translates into CASDRGLAGEAFF.

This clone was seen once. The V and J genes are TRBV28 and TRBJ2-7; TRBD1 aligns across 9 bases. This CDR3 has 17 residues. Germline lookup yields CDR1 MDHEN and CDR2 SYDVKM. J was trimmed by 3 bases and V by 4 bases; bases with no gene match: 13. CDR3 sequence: CASSSPTGTGTHYEQYF. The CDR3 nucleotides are TGTGCCAGCAGTTCACCTACCGGGACAGGGACCCACTACGAGCAGTACTTC.

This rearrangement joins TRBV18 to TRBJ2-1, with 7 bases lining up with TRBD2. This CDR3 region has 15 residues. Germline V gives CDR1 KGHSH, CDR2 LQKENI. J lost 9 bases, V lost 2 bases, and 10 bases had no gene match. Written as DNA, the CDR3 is TGTGCCAGCTCACCATCGGGGACCGGGAGGCCTGAGCAGTTCTTC. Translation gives CASSPSGTGRPEQFF.

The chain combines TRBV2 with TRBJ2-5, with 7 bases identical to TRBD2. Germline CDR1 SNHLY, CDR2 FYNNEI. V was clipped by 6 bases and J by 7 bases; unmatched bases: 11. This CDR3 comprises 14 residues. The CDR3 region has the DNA TGTGCCAGCAGAATCAGCGGGGTTGGGGGGACCCAGTACTTC. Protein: CASRISGVGGTQYF. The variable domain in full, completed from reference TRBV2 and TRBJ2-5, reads EPEVTQTPSHQVTQMGQEVILRCVPISNHLYFYWYRQILGQKVEFLVSFYNNEISEKSEIFDDQFSVERPDGSNFTLKIRSTKLEDSAMYFCASRISGVGGTQYFGPGTRLLVL.

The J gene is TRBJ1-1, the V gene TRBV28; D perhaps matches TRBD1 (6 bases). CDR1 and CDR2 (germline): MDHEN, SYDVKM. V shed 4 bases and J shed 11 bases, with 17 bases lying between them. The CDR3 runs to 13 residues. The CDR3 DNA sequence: TGTGCCAGCAGTTCCAGGGGTATCGACGTCGCTTTCTTT. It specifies CASSSRGIDVAFF.

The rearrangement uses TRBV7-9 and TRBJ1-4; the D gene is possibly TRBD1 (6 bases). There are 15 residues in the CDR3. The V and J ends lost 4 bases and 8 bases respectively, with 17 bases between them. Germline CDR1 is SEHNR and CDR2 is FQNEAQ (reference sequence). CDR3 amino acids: CASSSYRDPGEKLFF. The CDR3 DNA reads TGTGCCAGCAGCTCCTACAGGGACCCGGGGGAAAAACTGTTTTTT.

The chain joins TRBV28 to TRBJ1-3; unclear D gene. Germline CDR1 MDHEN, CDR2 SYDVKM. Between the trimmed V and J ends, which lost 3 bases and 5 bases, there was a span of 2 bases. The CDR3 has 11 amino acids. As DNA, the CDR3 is TGTGCCAGCAGTTTCAGAAACACCATATATTTT. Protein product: CASSFRNTIYF.

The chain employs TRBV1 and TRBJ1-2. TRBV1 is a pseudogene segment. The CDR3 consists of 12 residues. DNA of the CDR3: TGCACCACCGATGGAGGGTTCTATGGCTACACCTTC. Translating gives CTTDGGFYGYTF.

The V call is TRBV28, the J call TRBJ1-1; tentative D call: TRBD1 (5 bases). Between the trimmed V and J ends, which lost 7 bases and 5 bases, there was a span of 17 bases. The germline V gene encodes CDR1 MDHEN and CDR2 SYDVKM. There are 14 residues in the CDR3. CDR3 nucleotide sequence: TGTGCCAGCAATGTTTCAGGGAGGAGGACTGAAGCTTTCTTT. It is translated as CASNVSGRRTEAFF.

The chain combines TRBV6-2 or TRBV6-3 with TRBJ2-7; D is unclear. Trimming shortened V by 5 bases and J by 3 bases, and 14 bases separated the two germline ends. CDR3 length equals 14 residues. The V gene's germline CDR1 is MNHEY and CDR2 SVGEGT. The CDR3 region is CASSPTPGGYEQYF. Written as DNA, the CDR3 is TGTGCCAGCAGTCCGACCCCGGGTGGCTACGAGCAGTACTTC.

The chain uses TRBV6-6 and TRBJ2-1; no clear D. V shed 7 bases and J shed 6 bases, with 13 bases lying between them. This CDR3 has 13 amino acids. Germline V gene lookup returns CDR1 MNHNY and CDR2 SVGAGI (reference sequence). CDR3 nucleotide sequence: TGTGCCAGCACCGACTTTTTAAGCAATGAGCAGTTCTTC. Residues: CASTDFLSNEQFF.